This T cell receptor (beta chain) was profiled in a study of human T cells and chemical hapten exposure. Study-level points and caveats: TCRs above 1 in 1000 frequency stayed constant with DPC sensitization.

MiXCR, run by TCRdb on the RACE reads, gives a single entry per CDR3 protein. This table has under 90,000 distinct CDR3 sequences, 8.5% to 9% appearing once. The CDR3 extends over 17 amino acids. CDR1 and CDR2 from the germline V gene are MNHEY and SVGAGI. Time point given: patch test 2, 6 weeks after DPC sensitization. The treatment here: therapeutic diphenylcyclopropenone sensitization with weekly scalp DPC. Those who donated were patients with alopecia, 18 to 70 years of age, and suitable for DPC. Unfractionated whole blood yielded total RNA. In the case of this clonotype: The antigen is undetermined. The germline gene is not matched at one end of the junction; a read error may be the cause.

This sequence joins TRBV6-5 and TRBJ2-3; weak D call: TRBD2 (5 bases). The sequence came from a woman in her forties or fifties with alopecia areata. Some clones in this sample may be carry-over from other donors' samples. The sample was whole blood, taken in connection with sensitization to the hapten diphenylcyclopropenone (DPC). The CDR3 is CATSYSIGLASTDTQYF. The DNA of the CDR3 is TGTGCCACCAGTTACTCGATAGGGCTAGCTAGCACAGATACGCAGTATTTT.